This TCR beta chain came from a study of blood T cell repertoires in COVID-19. Study-wide context: From the United States, Italy and Spain came samples of acute and convalescent COVID-19.

This clone was seen a few times. Profiling relied on immunoSEQ multiplex PCR, and the TCRdb table lists in-frame clones only, not all of them. In the table there are 200,000 to 250,000 clones, more than 80% of which are singletons. This CDR3 region has 17 residues. Trimming removed 0 bases from V and 4 bases from J; junction bases left unmatched: 8. Germline V CDR1 and CDR2: SGHRS, YFSETQ. Clinical histories supplied by participants themselves formed the basis of cohort assignment. Sequenced material: PBMCs or T cells enriched from blood (not recorded which). The J gene is TRBJ2-2, the V gene TRBV5-1; 8 nucleotides line up with TRBD2. The sequence was collected from a man in his sixties who had recovered from COVID-19. The CDR3 coding sequence is TGCGCCAGCAGCTTGGAGAAAGCGGGGGCTACCACCGGGGAGCTGTTTTTT. Its protein is CASSLEKAGATTGELFF.